The next 23 T cell receptor beta chains were all read from a single sample in a study of stem cell transplantation in POMP-related autoinflammatory disease. Libraries were prepared by immunoSEQ multiplex PCR; TCRdb keeps only in-frame clonotypes and omits some of them. The sample shows roughly 6,400 clones, less than 90% of them seen only once. Sequenced: a CXCR5-defined cell subset from PBMCs. The receptors derive from a human donor in good health.

The chain employs TRBV2 and TRBJ1-4; the D is unclear. CDR3 length equals 13 residues. Germline assignment: CDR1 SNHLY and CDR2 FYNNEI. Trimming cost V 7 bases and J 5 bases, with 11 bases left between them. CDR3 protein: CASIGRQNEKLFF. The CDR3 DNA is TGTGCCAGCATCGGCCGGCAGAATGAAAAACTGTTTTTT.

The chain has TRBV6-1 and TRBJ2-7, with TRBD1 as a possible D gene (5 bases). The CDR3 sequence is 14 residues long. The V gene lost 1 base and the J gene lost 1 base, with 8 bases spanning the gap. Germline CDR1 reads MNHNS; CDR2 reads SASEGT. The CDR3 spells CASSEVKGSYEQYF. DNA of the CDR3: TGTGCCAGCAGTGAAGTTAAGGGGTCCTACGAGCAGTACTTC.

With regard to this clone: A read error may produce the germline difference seen at one junction end. This sequence joins TRBV7-2 and TRBJ2-5, with 15 bases matching TRBD2. Germline values: CDR1 SGHTA, CDR2 FQGNSA. This CDR3 comprises 16 residues. CDR3 sequence reads: CASSPWTSGGEEAQYF. The CDR3 DNA is TGTGCCAGCAGCCCCTGGACTAGCGGGGGGGAAGAGGCCCAGTACTTC.

The genes are TRBV11-1 and TRBJ2-7, with D perhaps matching TRBD2 (5 bases). The V end lost 6 bases, the J end lost 4 bases, and 13 bases lay between the germline ends. Germline CDR1 SGHAT, CDR2 FQDESV (reference sequence). The CDR3 is 13 amino acids. In nucleotides, the CDR3 is TGTGCCAGCAGTCAGAGGGCAAAATACGAGCAGTACTTC. This sequence encodes CASSQRAKYEQYF.

The chain is built from TRBV19 and TRBJ1-2; D might be TRBD1 (5 bases). The V gene's germline CDR1 is LNHDA and CDR2 SQIVND (reference sequence). The CDR3 covers 14 residues. The V end was cut by 9 bases, the J end by 0 bases, with 14 bases between. Written as DNA, the CDR3 is TGTGCCAGCAAACGGGACCCAACTAACTATGGCTACACCTTC. Its translation: CASKRDPTNYGYTF.

This sequence joins TRBV9 and TRBJ2-3; the D gene could be TRBD1 or TRBD2 (6 bases each). The length of the CDR3 is 14 residues. Trimming cost V 3 bases and J 6 bases, with 14 bases left between them. Germline CDR1 and CDR2: SGDLS and YYNGEE. CDR3 sequence: CASSAGGFADTQYF. The CDR3 coding sequence is TGTGCCAGCAGCGCCGGGGGCTTTGCGGATACGCAGTATTTT.

The rearrangement uses TRBV11-1 and TRBJ2-7, with 10 bases identical to TRBD2. In germline, CDR1 is SGHAT, CDR2 FQDESV (reference sequence). V was pared by 5 bases and J by 3 bases, with 7 bases of the junction left unmatched. The CDR3 contains 15 residues. CDR3: CASSRNQRGGYEQYF. DNA for the CDR3: TGTGCCAGCAGCCGGAACCAGCGGGGGGGCTACGAGCAGTACTTC.

The V call is TRBV2, the J call TRBJ2-3; no clear D gene. This CDR3 region has 11 residues. Trimming pared 7 bases from V and 5 bases from J, leaving 7 bases between. Looked up from germline, CDR1 is SNHLY and CDR2 is FYNNEI. CDR3 in DNA: TGTGCCAGCACAACACAAGATACGCAGTATTTT. This sequence encodes CASTTQDTQYF. Full variable domain (missing parts from reference TRBV2 and TRBJ2-3): EPEVTQTPSHQVTQMGQEVILRCVPISNHLYFYWYRQILGQKVEFLVSFYNNEISEKSEIFDDQFSVERPDGSNFTLKIRSTKLEDSAMYFCASTTQDTQYFGPGTRLTVL.

The chain has TRBV19 and TRBJ1-6, with D perhaps matching TRBD1 (5 bases). The CDR3 has 15 residues. The V gene lost 4 bases and the J gene lost 9 bases, with 16 bases spanning the gap. The V gene's germline CDR1 is LNHDA and CDR2 SQIVND (reference sequence). This CDR3 reads CASSSAWDPASPLHF. CDR3 nucleotide sequence: TGTGCCAGTAGTAGCGCGTGGGACCCTGCTTCACCCCTCCACTTT.

The chain is built from TRBV9 and TRBJ2-5; TRBD2 is a possible D gene (6 bases). V shed 0 bases and J shed 7 bases, with 25 bases lying between them. The CDR3 contains 18 residues. Germline-derived CDR1 and CDR2 are SGDLS and YYNGEE. The CDR3 sequence: CASSVDSVSRGWVGTQYF. The CDR3 DNA sequence: TGTGCCAGCAGCGTAGACTCTGTATCGCGGGGCTGGGTCGGGACCCAGTACTTC.

The chain has TRBV30 and TRBJ1-6; the D is unclear. This CDR3 is 13 amino acids long. Germline V gene lookup returns CDR1 GTSNPN and CDR2 SVGIG (reference sequence). V gave up 3 bases and J gave up 8 bases, with 11 bases separating them. The chain's CDR3 is CAWSLTTDSPLHF. In DNA, the CDR3 is TGTGCCTGGAGCCTAACGACGGATTCACCCCTCCACTTT. The full variable domain, rest sourced from reference TRBV30 and TRBJ1-6, is SQTIHQWPATLVQPVGSPLSLECTVEGTSNPNLYWYRQAAGRGLQLLFYSVGIGQISSEVPQNLSASRPQDRQFILSSKKLLLSDSGFYLCAWSLTTDSPLHFGNGTRLTVT.

This clone was detected a few times. V usage is TRBV19 and J usage is TRBJ1-1; possibly TRBD1 for D (5 bases). The CDR3 loop spans 13 amino acids. V was shortened by 9 bases and J by 6 bases, with 17 bases between the two germline ends. In germline, CDR1 is LNHDA, CDR2 SQIVND (reference sequence). CDR3 DNA sequence: TGTGCCAGCCGGGGCTGGGGGTGGCCTGAAGCTTTCTTT. Translation gives CASRGWGWPEAFF.

The genes are TRBV4-3 and TRBJ2-3; possible D gene TRBD2, 6 bases. Germline V lookup: CDR1 LGHNA, CDR2 YSLEER. This CDR3 has 17 amino acids. V was pared by 0 bases and J by 0 bases, with 13 bases between. CDR3 in DNA: TGCGCCAGCAGCCAAGACGAAGGCCGGGGGAGCACAGATACGCAGTATTTT. This codes for CASSQDEGRGSTDTQYF.

The V gene is TRBV28, the J gene TRBJ1-6; no clear D gene. This CDR3 has 15 amino acids. The V and J ends lost 1 base and 7 bases respectively, with 11 bases between them. Germline assignment: CDR1 MDHEN and CDR2 SYDVKM. Written as DNA, the CDR3 is TGTGCCAGCAGTTTATTGCCGGGCGGCAATTCACCCCTCCACTTT. Translating gives CASSLLPGGNSPLHF.

V is TRBV30 and J is TRBJ2-3; TRBD2 aligns across 8 bases. The CDR3 sequence is 15 residues long. Per germline, CDR1 GTSNPN and CDR2 SVGIG (reference sequence). Trimming at V came to 2 bases and at J to 2 bases, leaving 6 bases not matched to a gene. DNA of the CDR3: TGTGCCTGGAGTCTACAGGGACTAGTCACAGATACGCAGTATTTT. Amino acid sequence: CAWSLQGLVTDTQYF. The variable domain in full, with the rest retrieved from reference TRBV30 and TRBJ2-3, is SQTIHQWPATLVQPVGSPLSLECTVEGTSNPNLYWYRQAAGRGLQLLFYSVGIGQISSEVPQNLSASRPQDRQFILSSKKLLLSDSGFYLCAWSLQGLVTDTQYFGPGTRLTVL.

J is TRBJ2-7 and V is TRBV2; the D is unclear. The V gene's germline CDR1 is SNHLY and CDR2 FYNNEI. This CDR3 comprises 10 residues. Trimming removed 4 bases at V and 5 bases at J, with 3 bases between. CDR3 sequence (DNA): TGTGCCAGCAGTGTAGACGAGCAGTACTTC. The encoded protein is CASSVDEQYF.

The V call is TRBV2, the J call TRBJ1-1; the match to TRBD1 covers 10 bases. The CDR3 is made up of 14 amino acids. With V trimmed by 5 bases and J by 3 bases, 3 bases remained unmatched. CDR1 SNHLY and CDR2 FYNNEI come from the germline V gene. CDR3 bases: TGTGCCAGCAGTCTGGACAGGGGGTACACTGAAGCTTTCTTT. Translating it yields CASSLDRGYTEAFF. The full variable domain, with the rest looked up from reference TRBV2 and TRBJ1-1, is EPEVTQTPSHQVTQMGQEVILRCVPISNHLYFYWYRQILGQKVEFLVSFYNNEISEKSEIFDDQFSVERPDGSNFTLKIRSTKLEDSAMYFCASSLDRGYTEAFFGQGTRLTVV.

This rearrangement joins TRBV6-1 to TRBJ1-1; D is unresolved. V lost 1 base to trimming and J lost 4 bases, with 10 bases between them. The V gene's germline CDR1 is MNHNS and CDR2 SASEGT. This CDR3 contains 14 residues. CDR3 nucleotide sequence: TGTGCCAGCAGTGAAGTTGTGGGAACCACTGAAGCTTTCTTT. Its translation: CASSEVVGTTEAFF.

The V and J genes are TRBV5-5 and TRBJ1-2; 7 bases agree with TRBD1. V dropped 6 bases and J dropped 4; count of bases not matched to a gene: 6. Germline V gives CDR1 SGHKS, CDR2 YYEKEE (reference sequence). CDR3 length equals 13 residues. In DNA, the CDR3 is TGTGCCAGCAACGAACAGGGGATCTATGGCTACACCTTC. Its protein product is CASNEQGIYGYTF.

The rearrangement joins TRBV28 to TRBJ1-1; weak D call: TRBD1 (5 bases). V was trimmed by 6 bases and J by 5 bases, leaving 16 bases between them. Germline loops: CDR1 MDHEN, CDR2 SYDVKM. This CDR3 is 14 amino acids long. The CDR3 DNA reads as TGTGCCAGCAGAGGGGTACCCAAAGGGACTGAAGCTTTCTTT. This encodes CASRGVPKGTEAFF.

The gene calls are TRBV4-1 and TRBJ2-6; 8 bases line up with TRBD1. There are 17 residues in the CDR3. Germline loops: CDR1 MGHRA, CDR2 YSYEKL. Trimming removed 0 bases from V and 10 bases from J; junction bases left unmatched: 11. DNA of the CDR3: TGCGCCAGCAGCCAAGAGGGCTCAAGGACAGGGCTTAACGTCCTGACTTTC. The encoded protein is CASSQEGSRTGLNVLTF.

V gene TRBV7-9 combines with J gene TRBJ1-5; 7 bases align to TRBD1. This CDR3 region has 15 residues. Germline V gene sequence: CDR1 SEHNR, CDR2 FQNEAQ (reference sequence). J was trimmed by 5 bases and V by 1 base; bases with no gene match: 5. CDR3 amino acids: CASSLDRGLYQPQHF. The CDR3 DNA sequence: TGTGCCAGCAGCTTAGACAGGGGATTATATCAGCCCCAGCATTTT.

This rearrangement joins TRBV7-9 to TRBJ1-1, with D unclear. The CDR3 consists of 17 residues. Trimming pared 0 bases from V and 2 bases from J, leaving 16 bases between. The germline V gene has CDR1 SEHNR and CDR2 FQNEAQ (reference sequence). Written as DNA, the CDR3 is TGTGCCAGCAGCTTAGCGCTATCGACCCTGGGTAACACTGAAGCTTTCTTT. It codes for CASSLALSTLGNTEAFF.